This T cell receptor beta chain is drawn from a study of blood T cell repertoires in COVID-19. This CDR3 is built from 15 residues. Germline V gives CDR1 SGHTA, CDR2 FQGNSA. The junction had 7 bases not matched to a gene; V was cut back by 3 bases and J by 2 bases. Original handling: Estimation of nucleated cell counts relied on the amplification of reference gene primers. This table comes from immunoSEQ multiplex PCR, and its TCRdb copy is limited to in-frame clones, with some not included. V and J calls and clone size follow that table, whereas D and trimming were derived from the DNA. The table lists around 400,000 clones, approximately 88% of them singletons. This clone was seen only once.

This receptor was obtained from a man between 35 and 55 years old with acute or convalescent COVID-19. The sample taken for sequencing was peripheral blood. The V gene is TRBV7-2, the J gene TRBJ2-7; 7 nucleotides line up with TRBD1. The DNA for the CDR3 is TGTGCCAGCAGCTTCGCCGGGACAGCTACCTACGAGCAGTACTTC. This codes for CASSFAGTATYEQYF. Looking up the rest from reference TRBV7-2 and TRBJ2-7 gives the full variable domain: GAGVSQSPSNKVTEKGKDVELRCDPISGHTALYWYRQSLGQGLEFLIYFQGNSAPDKSGLPSDRFSAERTGGSVSTLTIQRTQQEDSAVYLCASSFAGTATYEQYFGPGTRLTVT.